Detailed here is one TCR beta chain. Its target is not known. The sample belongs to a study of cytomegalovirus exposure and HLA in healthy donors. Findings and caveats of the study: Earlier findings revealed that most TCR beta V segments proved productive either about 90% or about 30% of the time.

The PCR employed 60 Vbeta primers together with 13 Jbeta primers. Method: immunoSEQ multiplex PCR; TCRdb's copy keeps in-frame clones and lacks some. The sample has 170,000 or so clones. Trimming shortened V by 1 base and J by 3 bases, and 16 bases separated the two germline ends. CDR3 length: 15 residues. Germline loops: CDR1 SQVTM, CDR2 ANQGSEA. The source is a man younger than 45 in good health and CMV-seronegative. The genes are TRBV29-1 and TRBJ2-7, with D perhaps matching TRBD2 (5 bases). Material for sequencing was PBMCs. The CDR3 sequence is CSVEGARGQDYEQYF. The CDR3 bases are TGCAGCGTTGAAGGGGCACGGGGTCAGGACTACGAGCAGTACTTC.